This T cell receptor (beta chain) was captured by sequencing in a study of cytomegalovirus exposure and HLA in healthy donors (dated by TCRdb to the late 2010s). A note on the overall study: An earlier analysis of several hundred of the donors reported approximately 300 Gb of sequence data and more than 90 million unique TCR beta sequences from about 179 million T cells. A separate validation cohort of roughly 130 different subjects was used in addition to the roughly 620-subject first cohort. High-throughput TCR immunosequencing, statistical association of individual TCRs with disease status, and machine learning were combined to predict cytomegalovirus infection status. In the later analysis, no new phenotypic data were used to find candidate immune exposures; instead, reliance was placed on TCR beta sequences and their occurrence across donors. An earlier analysis of some 600 of the donors applied high-throughput TCR beta sequencing to assess whether each TCR beta V gene segment acted as functional or pseudogenic. Roughly 310 gigabases of sequencing data and approximately 85 million unique TCR sequences were included in an early release covering about 600 HLA-typed donors. A later genetic analysis used genome-wide SNP genotypes for about three fifths of the 666 donors, treating that subset as a discovery cohort. The number of typed donors differed by locus: about 629-630 for A, B, C, DRB1 and DQB1; about 520 for DQA1; some 590 for DPA1; and about 470 for DPB1. To study patterns of TCR occurrence, a later analysis re-analyzed previously published TCR beta repertoires from 550 to 800 donors and added high-resolution HLA genotyping. About five DR-DQ haplotypes were treated as single units for association and clustering because of strong linkage in the cohort. All discovery cohort repertoires had been generated using a single sequencing platform. The aim of the study was to test whether cataloging public T cell receptors could identify signatures of past pathogen exposure. Among some 400 genotyped donors of the cohort, an average of about 220,000 unique TCR beta nucleotide sequences was sequenced per donor, of which roughly 17% were non-productive. HLA typing included class I and class II loci at four-digit resolution. The study profiled the T cell repertoires of more than 500 subjects by immunosequencing and related them to cytomegalovirus serostatus. Donor age, sex, ethnicity and CMV serostatus were compiled together with the repertoire data. Among the roughly 430 genotyped donors, about 83% belonged to the genetic ancestry cluster associated with self-reported Caucasian donors.

What the research found in general, with its limitations: Several of the top co-occurrence clusters appeared to be linked to parvovirus B19, influenza, CMV and Epstein-Barr virus, according to a later analysis. In a later genetic analysis, a missense DCLRE1C variant was associated with V-gene and J-gene trimming of TCR beta chains, and the association was replicated in an independent cohort. Linkage disequilibrium might explain the correlated functional status among segregating V segments, but an unknown experimental factor could not be excluded. Assigning TCR associations to individual alleles was difficult when HLA alleles, especially DR and DQ, strongly co-occurred. In this cohort, only TCR beta chains were sequenced, and detectable features were limited by the absence of alpha or paired-chain data. In a later genetic analysis, fewer N-insertions in productive TCRs were reported among donors in an Asian-associated ancestry cluster than the 666-donor mean. According to the authors, the approach could potentially be generalized to other disease states and immunological phenotypes. Because counts were too low, seventeen rarely observed V segments, including chromosome 9 orphons, were excluded from the earlier analysis of a few hundred of the donors. The 87-base-pair reads could not distinguish some IMGT-functional V segments, including TRBV6-2 and TRBV6-3, so those segments were excluded. The presence/absence analyses assumed that sequencing depth was roughly uniform across donors, and that assumption may not be true. A later analysis found that most CMV-associated TCR beta chains appeared HLA-restricted, with HLA associations seemingly driven largely by CMV exposure. A later analysis found that HLA-associated TCR beta chains were more clonally expanded and had lower generation probabilities than equally common non-associated chains. For the cohort, immune exposure information was limited to CMV serostatus. Three of the identified cytomegalovirus-associated TCR beta chains were confirmed in vitro to be specific for cytomegalovirus antigens. Broadly in line with IMGT annotations, most TCR beta V segments showed up in productive rearrangements about 87% or about 30% of the time in an earlier analysis of around 550 of the donors. While some public TCRs were present in many individuals, most TCR sequences turned up only very rarely across donors. A further reported finding was that TCR beta sequences accurately predicted the HLA-A and HLA-B alleles for most subjects in the first cohort. Because HLA typing was missing for some donors at each locus, association tests included only the typed subset. At a false discovery rate of 0.05, a later analysis linked 15,000 to 20,000 TCR beta sequences to specific HLA alleles. A later analysis found that TCR association rates varied across HLA loci, with DRB1 alleles showing the most associated TCRs and HLA-C alleles the fewest. A total of some 180 TCR beta chains were listed by the study as associated with cytomegalovirus. The classifier was reported to diagnose cytomegalovirus status with high specificity and sensitivity in both the original and validation cohorts. A cluster of highly shared sequence variants was judged likely to be a technical artifact of the sequencing pipeline.

Note on this clone: The antigen this receptor binds is unknown. Per-base quality was not reported, and no clone a single base away is much larger than it.

In total, approximately 690 healthy bone marrow donors made up the cohort. At the time of sampling, all cohort members were nominally healthy, though unrecorded immune exposures were likely present. The donor was CMV seropositive and was included in the group of approximately 310 seropositive cohort members. A peripheral blood sample was collected from each donor, and TCR beta sequencing was performed on peripheral blood mononuclear cells. The Qiagen DNeasy Blood Extraction Kit was used to extract genomic DNA from the blood cell samples. Library preparation used the immunoSEQ multiplex PCR assay. The multiplex PCR relied on a mix of 60 forward primers for TCR Vbeta segments and 13 reverse primers for TCR Jbeta segments. The CDR3 region of rearranged TCR beta genes was amplified from genomic DNA by a multiplex PCR assay. Amplified TCR beta libraries were sequenced as 87-base-pair reads on the Illumina HiSeq System. The source study handled its data this way. In a later analysis, some 80 million unique TCR beta chains were counted across the 650 to 750 repertoires, and about 9.9 million of these chains were shared by at least two donors. Raw reads were error-corrected and collapsed into unique sequences with a nearest-neighbor algorithm that merged closely related sequences to remove PCR and sequencing errors. CDR3 sequences were aligned to IMGT reference sequences to assign V, D and J gene segments. Each retained sequence needed at least a six-nucleotide match to both a V gene segment and a J gene segment. Rearrangements were classified as productive when the CDR3 lacked stop codons and remained in frame with V and J, and all other rearrangements were classified as non-productive. CDR3 was defined according to IMGT convention as the region running from the second conserved V-encoded cysteine to the conserved J-encoded phenylalanine. In an earlier analysis of some 550 of the donors, sequences lacking an unambiguous match to a single V gene segment were excluded. An earlier analysis of approximately 590 of the donors classified V segments as functional when productive rearrangements were above 56.7% and as segregating when the standard deviation between donors was above 5%. To diagnose cytomegalovirus status from the catalog of TCR beta chain sequences, a statistical classification framework was built. In a later analysis, TCR nucleotide sequences were compared against IMGT/GENE-DB human TR gene sequences so that V and J genes could be assigned. The TCRdist pipeline was used in a later analysis to assign CDR3 sequences and most-parsimonious VDJ recombination scenarios. In a later analysis, each TCR beta chain was defined by its CDR3 amino acid sequence together with its V-gene family, and reads without a unique V-gene family were excluded. To address suspected cross-contamination and a sequencing artifact, a later analysis removed 592 highly shared, low-generation-probability nucleotide sequences. In a later analysis, a clonal expansion index was calculated for each public chain from normalized within-repertoire ranks of inferred template counts. In a later analysis, generation probabilities were computed using a VDJ recombination model fitted to out-of-frame rearrangements, and the results were checked against IGoR. In a later analysis, TCR-TCR, TCR-HLA and TCR-CMV co-occurrence was scored with hypergeometric tests, and a repertoire-size bias correction was applied to TCR pairs. To estimate false discovery rates, a later analysis permuted the HLA or CMV assignments 20 times. In a later analysis, co-occurring TCRs were grouped using DBSCAN, and TCRdist sequence similarity was added for clustering within HLA-allele-positive subsets. Repertoires with fewer than 30,000 or more than 120,000 public chains, plus five repertoires with anomalous nucleotide sharing, were excluded from co-occurrence clustering. In its TCRdb copy, this immuneACCESS table keeps in-frame sequences only and misses some clones. Where compared with another copy, unresolved V genes explain less than half of these, and the others have no known cause. The V and J calls and clone size are taken from that table; D and trimming were inferred from the DNA. This sample holds under 150,000 clones; 55% to 75% were observed only once. Roughly 4% of the sample belongs to the ten largest clones.

V is trimmed back by 6 bases and J by 6 bases, and the junction contains 5 bases that no gene match accounts for. Taken from cysteine to phenylalanine, the CDR3 has 13 residues. Solely the CDR3 DNA is kept, with 39 bases framed from the first base. Sequences LNHDA (CDR1) and SQIVND (CDR2) are obtained from the germline V gene (reference sequence). This clonotype was sampled from a man aged 45-60 years in good health and CMV-seropositive. The receptor chain draws on TRBV19 and TRBJ1-1; 9 middle bases align to TRBD1. Source material: PBMCs. The DNA sequence is TGTGCCAGTAGCAACCGACAGGGGGCTGAAGCTTTCTTT. The resulting protein is CASSNRQGAEAFF. Extended through the reference TRBV19 and TRBJ1-1 proteins, this CDR3 yields the full variable domain: DGGITQSPKYLFRKEGQNVTLSCEQNLNHDAMYWYRQDPGQGLRLIYYSQIVNDFQKGDIAEGYSVSREKKESFPLTVTSAQKNPTAFYLCASSNRQGAEAFFGQGTRLTVV.